These 8 T cell receptor beta chains originate from one sample sequenced in a study of shared clonotypes between healthy human individuals (dated by TCRdb to 2020 to 2021). The method was the immunoSEQ multiplex PCR assay. TCRdb carries this immuneACCESS record with in-frame sequences only. Its versions omit some clonotypes, under half of them owing to an unresolved V gene in the studies checked, with the rest unexplained. The sample table shows about 2 million clones, and 95% are seen once. Clones ranked in the top ten supply 0.13% of the sample. Sequenced sample: naive CD4+ T cells sorted from blood. Per the publication, the cell subset or site label means: CD45RA+ positively selected. These receptors all come from a man younger than 35 in good health.

The gene calls are TRBV28 and TRBJ1-2; D call uncertain. CDR1 is MDHEN and CDR2 is SYDVKM in the germline V gene. The V end was cut by 10 bases, the J end by 0 bases, with 18 bases between. This CDR3 has 15 amino acids. Here the CDR3 DNA reads TGTGCCATCAAAAGGCCGGGTGCCGCTAACTATGGCTACACCTTC. Protein product: CAIKRPGAANYGYTF.

The chain links TRBV7-2 to TRBJ2-3; 13 positions match TRBD2. V lost 1 base, J lost 8 bases, and 3 bases stayed unmatched. This CDR3 has 15 amino acids. CDR1 is SGHTA, CDR2 FQGNSA, per germline. The CDR3 loop is CASSLGLAGGGTQYF. As DNA, the CDR3 is TGTGCCAGCAGCTTAGGACTAGCGGGAGGAGGTACGCAGTATTTT.

As concerns this clone: Other DNA sequences within the sample encode an identical CDR3. The chain joins TRBV7-8 to TRBJ2-7; D is unclear. V was shortened by 5 bases and J by 2 bases, with 4 bases between the two germline ends. The CDR3 is made up of 11 amino acids. CDR1 is SGHVS, CDR2 FQNEAQ, per germline. This CDR3 reads CASSLTYEQYF. CDR3 DNA sequence: TGTGCCAGCAGCCTCACCTACGAGCAGTACTTC. Looking up the rest from reference TRBV7-8 and TRBJ2-7 gives the full variable domain: GAGVSQSPRYKVAKRGQDVALRCDPISGHVSLFWYQQALGQGPEFLTYFQNEAQLDKSGLPSDRFFAERPEGSVSTLKIQRTQQEDSAVYLCASSLTYEQYFGPGTRLTVT.

This clone appeared a single time. The J gene is TRBJ2-7, the V gene TRBV10-1; the D gene is possibly TRBD1 (5 bases). This CDR3 comprises 13 residues. V gave up 4 bases and J gave up 4 bases, with 11 bases separating them. Germline lookup yields CDR1 WNHNN and CDR2 SYGVQD (reference sequence). CDR3: CASSGNQGYEQYF. CDR3 in DNA: TGCGCCAGCAGTGGCAACCAGGGTTACGAGCAGTACTTC.

This clone has a single count. The chain links TRBV9 to TRBJ1-1; D call uncertain. With 1 base removed from V and 3 bases from J, the gap between germline ends came to 10 bases. CDR1 SGDLS and CDR2 YYNGEE come from the germline V gene. The CDR3 is 14 residues long. CDR3 sequence (DNA): TGTGCCAGCAGCGTATTGGGCTGGGACACTGAAGCTTTCTTT. Amino acid sequence: CASSVLGWDTEAFF.

The chain carries TRBV19 and TRBJ2-4, with TRBD2 identical over 11 bases. V was clipped by 7 bases and J by 7 bases; unmatched bases: 12. The germline CDR1 and CDR2 sequences are LNHDA and SQIVND (reference sequence). This CDR3 is built from 16 residues. Written as DNA, the CDR3 is TGTGCCAGTACCGACCCGCGGGCTAGCGGGAGGAACATTCAGTACTTC. Protein: CASTDPRASGRNIQYF.

V is TRBV5-4 and J is TRBJ2-5, with 12 bases lining up with TRBD2. V lost 0 bases and J lost 4; bases outside the gene matches: 10. The germline V gene encodes CDR1 SGHNT and CDR2 YYREEE (reference sequence). CDR3 length: 18 residues. This chain's CDR3 is CASSLGRTSGTSVETQYF. The DNA of the CDR3 is TGTGCCAGCAGCTTGGGAAGGACTAGCGGGACGTCGGTAGAGACCCAGTACTTC.

V gene TRBV29-1 combines with J gene TRBJ1-1; D possibly corresponds to TRBD1 (5 bases). The CDR3 is 14 residues long. Trimming removed 6 bases from V and 0 bases from J, with 14 bases in between. In germline, CDR1 is SQVTM, CDR2 ANQGSEA. CDR3 nucleotide sequence: TGCAGCGTGGGCGAGGCAGGGCTGAACACTGAAGCTTTCTTT. This sequence encodes CSVGEAGLNTEAFF.